A selection of T cell receptor beta chains follows, all from one sample in a study of beta chain features in type 1 diabetes. Data came from immunoSEQ multiplex PCR; TCRdb stores just in-frame clones and leaves some out. The profile shows a few hundred thousand clones, approximately 14% of them singletons. Sequencing input: central memory CD4+ T cells from blood. The receptors were gathered from a man aged 25-45 years in good health. Both conserved end residues are part of each CDR3. The D gene is left open where the match is weak. The size of a clone is reported for some rows only, either as once, few or many, or as a class for expanded clones.

d_gene: -; v_gene: TRBV10-3; abundance: few; j_gene: TRBJ1-5; CDR3nt: TGTGCCATCACGGAGGGGTTCAATCAGCCCCAGCATTTT; CDR3aa: CAITEGFNQPQHF
d_gene: -; v_gene: TRBV7-9; abundance: many; j_gene: TRBJ1-1; CDR3nt: TGTGCCAGCAGCTCAAGACAGACCTTTCTGGTTCCTTTCTTT; CDR3aa: CASSSRQTFLVPFF
d_gene: -; v_gene: TRBV6-6; abundance: few; j_gene: TRBJ2-1; CDR3nt: TGTGCCGGCGGGCTCGGTGAGCAGTTCTTC; CDR3aa: CAGGLGEQFF
d_gene: -; v_gene: TRBV27; abundance: few; j_gene: TRBJ2-3; CDR3nt: TGTGCCAGCAGTTTACGAGATACGCAGTATTTT; CDR3aa: CASSLRDTQYF
d_gene: -; v_gene: TRBV29-1; abundance: few; j_gene: TRBJ2-1; CDR3nt: TGCAGCGTTGAAGATCGTCGGGTACGTGCCGGGGATGAGCAGTTCTTC; CDR3aa: CSVEDRRVRAGDEQFF
d_gene: TRBD2; v_gene: TRBV28; abundance: many; j_gene: TRBJ2-5; CDR3nt: TGTGCCAGCAGTTCAATTCCTCGACTAGCAAGCCAAGAGACCCAGTACTTC; CDR3aa: CASSSIPRLASQETQYF
d_gene: -; v_gene: TRBV14; abundance: -; j_gene: TRBJ2-5; CDR3nt: TGTGCCAGCAGCCAAGGTGCCCGGTCGGAGACCCAGTACTTC; CDR3aa: CASSQGARSETQYF
d_gene: TRBD2; v_gene: TRBV2; abundance: few; j_gene: TRBJ2-3; CDR3nt: TGTGCCAGCAGTGTCGAACTAGCGGGAGAGGATACGCAGTATTTT; CDR3aa: CASSVELAGEDTQYF
d_gene: -; v_gene: TRBV19; abundance: -; j_gene: TRBJ2-4; CDR3nt: TGTGCCAGTAGTCCCGAGGGCATAACCGCTAACGTCGCCAAAAACATTCAGTACTTC; CDR3aa: CASSPEGITANVAKNIQYF
d_gene: TRBD2; v_gene: TRBV12-5; abundance: -; j_gene: TRBJ2-1; CDR3nt: TGTGCTAGTGGTTTGGTACATCGGGGGGCCTACAATGAGCAGTTCTTC; CDR3aa: CASGLVHRGAYNEQFF
d_gene: TRBD2; v_gene: TRBV5-6; abundance: -; j_gene: TRBJ2-7; CDR3nt: TGTGCCAGCAGGACCTCTAGCGGGGGTTTTTACGAGCAGTACTTC; CDR3aa: CASRTSSGGFYEQYF
d_gene: -; v_gene: TRBV10-3; abundance: -; j_gene: TRBJ2-2; CDR3nt: TGTGCCACTCGTGACGGGGGGGAGCTGTTTTTT; CDR3aa: CATRDGGELFF
d_gene: TRBD1; v_gene: TRBV5-1; abundance: -; j_gene: TRBJ2-3; CDR3nt: TGCGCCAGCAGCTTGGCCGGGGGACAGGCAGATACGCAGTATTTT; CDR3aa: CASSLAGGQADTQYF